This is a list of T cell receptor beta chains from one sample in a study of breast tumors, draining lymph nodes, adjacent tissues. TCRdb analysed the multiplex PCR reads with MiXCR anew, one entry per CDR3 protein. The table shows approximately 230,000 distinct CDR3 sequences, with under 40% occurring only once. Sequencing used axillary lymph node tissue. The origin of the receptors is a female donor with breast cancer. Some clones in this sample may be carry-over from other donors' samples. Each CDR3 is given with its conserved first and last residue. D genes are given only for firm matches. Clone size is stated in some rows and not others, as once, few, many or a class when expanded.

d_gene: .; j_gene: TRBJ2-3; abundance: many; v_gene: TRBV7-2; CDR3aa: CASSYRLDTQYF; CDR3nt: TGTGCCAGCAGCTACAGACTAGATACGCAGTATTTT
d_gene: .; j_gene: TRBJ1-1; abundance: .; v_gene: TRBV29-1; CDR3aa: CSVERQQGGEAFF; CDR3nt: TGCAGCGTTGAAAGACAGCAAGGGGGTGAAGCTTTCTTT
d_gene: TRBD1; j_gene: TRBJ2-5; abundance: few; v_gene: TRBV25-1; CDR3aa: CASSSGGRFGETQYF; CDR3nt: TGTGCCAGCAGTTCAGGGGGTCGTTTTGGAGAGACCCAGTACTTC
d_gene: .; j_gene: TRBJ1-5; abundance: .; v_gene: TRBV6-5; CDR3aa: CAGSPPGNNQPQHF; CDR3nt: TGTGCCGGCAGCCCCCCGGGAAACAATCAGCCCCAGCATTTT
d_gene: .; j_gene: TRBJ2-2; abundance: many; v_gene: TRBV7-7; CDR3aa: CASSLESGITGELFF; CDR3nt: TGTGCTAGCAGCTTAGAATCTGGTATCACCGGGGAGCTGTTTTTT
d_gene: .; j_gene: TRBJ1-4; abundance: .; v_gene: TRBV5-8; CDR3aa: CASSLVGQTTNGKGNEKLFF; CDR3nt: TGTGCCAGCAGCTTGGTTGGACAGACAACTAATGGGAAAGGTAATGAAAAACTGTTTTTT
d_gene: .; j_gene: TRBJ1-5; abundance: many; v_gene: TRBV24-1; CDR3aa: CATSTGDQPQHF; CDR3nt: TGTGCCACCAGTACTGGGGATCAGCCCCAGCATTTT
d_gene: .; j_gene: TRBJ2-4; abundance: few; v_gene: TRBV7-2; CDR3aa: CASSLSGDLRGKNIQYF; CDR3nt: TGTGCCAGCAGCTTAAGTGGGGACCTGCGGGGCAAAAACATTCAGTACTTC
d_gene: .; j_gene: TRBJ2-7; abundance: .; v_gene: TRBV7-9; CDR3aa: CASSLVGNVGVDEQYF; CDR3nt: TGTGCCAGCAGCTTAGTAGGGAACGTTGGGGTCGACGAGCAGTACTTC
d_gene: .; j_gene: TRBJ2-6; abundance: many; v_gene: TRBV18; CDR3aa: CASSQQGNSYSGANVLTF; CDR3nt: TGTGCCAGCTCTCAACAGGGCAACAGTTACTCTGGGGCCAACGTCCTGACTTTC
d_gene: .; j_gene: TRBJ2-2; abundance: many; v_gene: TRBV19; CDR3aa: CASSIAGDTGELFF; CDR3nt: TGTGCCAGTAGTATAGCGGGGGACACCGGGGAGCTGTTTTTT
d_gene: TRBD2; j_gene: TRBJ2-2; abundance: .; v_gene: TRBV2; CDR3aa: CASRGTSGGLTGELFF; CDR3nt: TGTGCCAGCAGGGGGACTAGCGGGGGACTTACCGGGGAGCTGTTTTTT
d_gene: TRBD2; j_gene: TRBJ2-7; abundance: .; v_gene: TRBV2; CDR3aa: CAVAGGVSEQYF; CDR3nt: TGTGCTGTAGCGGGAGGAGTAAGCGAGCAGTACTTC
d_gene: .; j_gene: TRBJ2-2; abundance: many; v_gene: TRBV7-9; CDR3aa: CASVRAGNTGELFF; CDR3nt: TGTGCCAGCGTTCGGGCTGGGAACACCGGGGAGCTGTTTTTT
d_gene: .; j_gene: TRBJ1-3; abundance: many; v_gene: TRBV4-3; CDR3aa: CASSQDAGSSGNTIYF; CDR3nt: TGCGCCAGCAGCCAAGATGCAGGGTCCTCCGGAAACACCATATATTTT
d_gene: .; j_gene: TRBJ2-1; abundance: .; v_gene: TRBV2; CDR3aa: CAARGRYNEQFF; CDR3nt: TGTGCCGCGCGAGGGCGGTACAATGAGCAGTTCTTC
d_gene: .; j_gene: TRBJ2-3; abundance: many; v_gene: TRBV14; CDR3aa: CASSQLDETDTQYF; CDR3nt: TGTGCCAGCAGCCAATTAGACGAAACAGATACGCAGTATTTT
d_gene: TRBD2; j_gene: TRBJ2-7; abundance: many; v_gene: TRBV20-1; CDR3aa: CSARDRGTSGRSGEQYF; CDR3nt: TGCAGTGCTAGAGATCGGGGGACTAGCGGGAGATCGGGGGAGCAGTACTTC
d_gene: TRBD2; j_gene: TRBJ2-3; abundance: few; v_gene: TRBV3-1; CDR3aa: CASKVSGTGDTQYF; CDR3nt: TGTGCCAGCAAAGTTAGCGGGACCGGGGATACGCAGTATTTT
d_gene: TRBD2; j_gene: TRBJ2-7; abundance: few; v_gene: TRBV4-1; CDR3aa: CASSQADSGRAGYEQYF; CDR3nt: TGCGCCAGCAGCCAAGCGGATAGCGGGAGGGCCGGGTACGAGCAGTACTTC
d_gene: .; j_gene: TRBJ2-2; abundance: many; v_gene: TRBV4-1; CDR3aa: CASSPRTGSNTGELFF; CDR3nt: TGCGCCAGCAGCCCCCGGACGGGGTCGAACACCGGGGAGCTGTTTTTT
d_gene: TRBD2; j_gene: TRBJ2-3; abundance: .; v_gene: TRBV6-5; CDR3aa: CATHNTSGTKGTQYF; CDR3nt: TGTGCCACCCACAACACTAGCGGGACTAAGGGTACGCAGTATTTT
d_gene: TRBD2; j_gene: TRBJ2-7; abundance: .; v_gene: TRBV2; CDR3aa: CATSVPPGLPSYEQYF; CDR3nt: TGTGCCACCAGTGTCCCACCGGGACTACCCTCCTACGAGCAGTACTTC
d_gene: .; j_gene: TRBJ2-3; abundance: .; v_gene: TRBV20-1; CDR3aa: CSANHSPDTQYF; CDR3nt: TGCAGTGCTAATCATTCCCCAGATACGCAGTATTTT
d_gene: .; j_gene: TRBJ2-7; abundance: many; v_gene: TRBV11-3; CDR3aa: CASSRRRGEQYF; CDR3nt: TGTGCCAGCAGCCGCCGGAGAGGAGAGCAGTACTTC
d_gene: .; j_gene: TRBJ1-2; abundance: many; v_gene: TRBV30; CDR3aa: CAWSVRRDGYTF; CDR3nt: TGTGCCTGGAGTGTACGGAGGGACGGCTACACCTTC
d_gene: .; j_gene: TRBJ1-2; abundance: .; v_gene: TRBV6-1; CDR3aa: CASRKDGAFYCYTF; CDR3nt: TGTGCCAGCAGGAAGGACGGGGCTTTCTATTGCTACACCTTC
d_gene: TRBD1; j_gene: TRBJ1-1; abundance: many; v_gene: TRBV10-3; CDR3aa: CAISEAGQENTEAFF; CDR3nt: TGTGCCATCAGTGAAGCGGGACAGGAGAACACTGAAGCTTTCTTT